This T cell receptor (beta chain) comes out of a study of T cell responses to AZD1222 COVID-19 vaccine. CDR3 size: 13 residues. Germline V gene data show CDR1 as MNHEY and CDR2 as SVGEGT. V dropped 4 bases and J dropped 4 bases, with 10 bases sitting between them. Generated by immunoSEQ multiplex PCR, the TCRdb table keeps only in-frame clones and is missing some. The profile shows about 100,000 clones, roughly 89% of them singletons. This specimen consisted of peripheral blood, obtained on day 0 of AZD1222 vaccination. J is TRBJ2-5 and V is TRBV6-2 or TRBV6-3, with D unclear. The sequence derives from an adult in good health. CDR3 residues: CASSLNPGETQYF. CDR3 coding DNA: TGTGCCAGCAGTTTAAACCCTGGAGAGACCCAGTACTTC.